This TCR beta chain is from a study of blood T cell repertoires in COVID-19. Study overall: In each case, the material was cDNA or gDNA derived from T cells, B-cell-depleted T cells, or PBMCs.

Using immunoSEQ multiplex PCR, the repertoire was profiled, and TCRdb retains in-frame clones only, with some absent. The table has over 140,000 clones, 70% to 80% seen once; the top ten hold approximately 9%. The CDR3 loop spans 13 amino acids. Germline CDR1 is MGHDK and CDR2 is SYGVNS. J was trimmed by 8 bases and V by 3 bases; bases with no gene match: 6. The sample was peripheral blood. The chain employs TRBV25-1 and TRBJ1-2, with 7 bases aligning to TRBD1. The TCR originated in a woman aged 50 to 65 with active or convalescent COVID-19. This CDR3 reads CASSDWTGWGYTF. As DNA, the CDR3 is TGTGCCAGCAGTGATTGGACAGGCTGGGGCTACACCTTC.